These 14 T cell receptor beta chains originate from one sample sequenced in a study of T cells in Graves' hyperthyroidism and ophthalmopathy. TCR beta CDR3 regions were amplified from RNA. Carried out on the TCR CDR3, a first-round RT-PCR used the HTBI primer set. MiXCR was run by TCRdb on the multiplex PCR reads, yielding one entry per CDR3 protein. The sample has roughly 700,000 distinct CDR3 sequences, roughly a sixth seen once. The material sequenced was blood. These receptors were obtained from a man aged 45-60 years with Graves' hyperthyroidism.

The table lists this clonotype with many counts. V usage is TRBV28 and J usage is TRBJ2-1; possibly TRBD1 or TRBD2 for D (5 bases each). CDR3 size: 16 residues. Trimming removed 5 bases from V and 0 bases from J, with 14 bases in between. Germline V gives CDR1 MDHEN, CDR2 SYDVKM. The CDR3 sequence is CASSTGTASSYNEQFF. The CDR3 DNA reads TGTGCCAGCAGTACGGGGACCGCTAGCTCCTACAATGAGCAGTTCTTC.

This clonotype was picked up a small number of times. CDR3: CATLNRGGGNTIYF. In DNA, the CDR3 is TGTGCCACCCTGAACAGGGGCGGTGGAAACACCATATATTTT. The chain is built from TRBV11-2 and TRBJ1-3; 7 bases align to TRBD1. Trimming took 10 bases from V and 3 from J; bases not matched to a gene: 9. The CDR3 runs to 14 residues. Germline CDR1 SGHAT, CDR2 FQNNGV.

On this clonotype itself: Since a much larger clone is just one base distant, this may be a read error. The gene calls are TRBV4-2 and TRBJ2-3; D call uncertain. The CDR3 consists of 13 residues. With 1 base removed from V and 2 bases from J, the gap between germline ends came to 4 bases. Per germline, CDR1 LGHNA and CDR2 YNFKEQ. The CDR3 DNA is TGTGCCAGCAGCCAAGCCCACACAGATACGCAGTATTTT. The encoded protein is CASSQAHTDTQYF.

This clonotype has more than one count but fewer than ten. The chain carries TRBV6-1 and TRBJ2-3; 8 nucleotides agree with TRBD2. This CDR3 comprises 16 residues. With 5 bases clipped from V and 3 bases from J, the junction kept 10 bases outside the gene matches. The germline gives CDR1 MNHNS, CDR2 SASEGT. The DNA of the CDR3 is TGTGCCAGCAGTATACCAGCGGGAGCGAGTACAGATACGCAGTATTTT. It encodes CASSIPAGASTDTQYF.

This clonotype appeared a few times. The chain couples TRBV28 to TRBJ2-7; D is perhaps TRBD2 (6 bases). Germline assignment: CDR1 MDHEN and CDR2 SYDVKM. CDR3 length: 12 amino acids. Trimming shortened V by 6 bases and J by 4 bases, and 10 bases separated the two germline ends. The CDR3 loop is CASRRDLYEQYF. CDR3 DNA: TGTGCCAGCAGGAGGGACTTGTACGAGCAGTACTTC.

This clonotype was found many times. The rearrangement uses TRBV18 and TRBJ2-5, with D unclear. Trimming left V 1 base short and J 2 bases short, with 5 bases between. The CDR3 is made up of 13 amino acids. In germline, CDR1 is KGHSH, CDR2 LQKENI. The CDR3 DNA reads TGTGCCAGCTCACCACGTCAGCAAGAGACCCAGTACTTC. Its protein is CASSPRQQETQYF. The full variable domain, in which reference TRBV18 and TRBJ2-5 provide the parts outside the CDR3, is NAGVMQNPRHLVRRRGQEARLRCSPMKGHSHVYWYRQLPEEGLKFMVYLQKENIIDESGMPKERFSAEFPKEGPSILRIQQVVRGDSAAYFCASSPRQQETQYFGPGTRLLVL.

The chain recombines TRBV3-1 with TRBJ2-7; TRBD2 aligns across 10 bases. The CDR3 contains 18 residues. The J segment lost 1 base and the V segment lost 2 bases, leaving 11 bases of the junction unmatched. Germline CDR1 reads LGHDT; CDR2 reads YNNKEL (reference sequence). As DNA, the CDR3 is TGTGCCAGCAGCCAAATTTCCTCCGGGACTAGCGTTTCCTACGAGCAGTACTTC. It translates to CASSQISSGTSVSYEQYF.

This clonotype was recorded at least ten times. The J gene is TRBJ2-5, the V gene TRBV29-1; TRBD1 matches at 9 bases. The CDR3 length is 14 residues. CDR1 and CDR2 (germline): SQVTM, ANQGSEA. The junction had 7 bases not matched to a gene; V was cut back by 4 bases and J by 4 bases. The DNA for the CDR3 is TGCAGCGTTGGCCCGGGGACAGGGAGAGAGACCCAGTACTTC. As protein: CSVGPGTGRETQYF.

The chain joins TRBV9 to TRBJ2-7; TRBD2 matches 14 bases. J gave up 3 bases and V 4 bases, and 3 bases lay outside the gene matches. The CDR3 covers 15 residues. Germline loops: CDR1 SGDLS, CDR2 YYNGEE. This CDR3 reads CASSTGLAGVYEQYF. The CDR3, as DNA: TGTGCCAGCAGCACGGGACTAGCGGGAGTCTACGAGCAGTACTTC.

The chain is built from TRBV6-5 and TRBJ1-4; no firm D call. Germline V gives CDR1 MNHEY, CDR2 SVGAGI. The CDR3 runs to 14 residues. Between the trimmed V and J ends, which lost 2 bases and 8 bases, there was a span of 12 bases. The CDR3 nucleotides read TGTGCCAGCAGTTACAAGGGCAGTCCGGAAAAACTGTTTTTT. Translation: CASSYKGSPEKLFF.

For this clonotype: A much more abundant neighbour one base away suggests this may be a read error. The chain recombines TRBV6-1 with TRBJ2-7, with a weak D call TRBD1 (6 bases). The V gene's germline CDR1 is MNHNS and CDR2 SASEGT. The CDR3 consists of 13 residues. This CDR3 is CASTMDRTYGQYF. The DNA of the CDR3 is TGTGCCAGCACCATGGACAGAACCTACGGGCAGTACTTC.

At least ten counts were recorded for this clonotype. The rearrangement uses TRBV11-2 and TRBJ2-5; 7 bases map to TRBD2. Germline assignment: CDR1 SGHAT and CDR2 FQNNGV. V shed 1 base, J shed 4 bases, and the junction held 6 bases outside the gene matches. The CDR3 has 15 amino acids. CDR3 sequence (DNA): TGTGCCAGCAGCTTAGTTGCGGGAGTTGGAGAGACCCAGTACTTC. Its protein is CASSLVAGVGETQYF.

This clonotype was found many times. V gene TRBV7-3 combines with J gene TRBJ2-7, with TRBD1 identical over 11 bases. The CDR3 has 16 residues. After removal of 5 bases from V and 5 bases from J, the junction contained 11 bases not matched to a gene. From germline, CDR1 is SGHTA and CDR2 FQGTGA. In DNA form, the CDR3 reads TGTGCCAGCAGCCCGACGGGGACAGGGGGGCGAAACGAGCAGTACTTC. Translated: CASSPTGTGGRNEQYF.

Ten or more counts support this clonotype. The rearrangement links TRBV2 to TRBJ1-1; unclear D gene. V gave up 8 bases and J gave up 0 bases, with 16 bases separating them. Germline lookup yields CDR1 SNHLY and CDR2 FYNNEI. This CDR3 contains 15 residues. In DNA form, the CDR3 reads TGTGCCAGCCAGTTTGAATCTGCTTTGAACACTGAAGCTTTCTTT. This encodes CASQFESALNTEAFF.